Sequencing of this TCR beta chain was carried out in a study of beta chain features in type 1 diabetes. General study results and limits: Shortening of TCRB CDR3s, moderate but significant, appeared in all four CD4+ subsets of Type 1 diabetes patients.

Trimming shortened V by 4 bases and J by 1 base, and 14 bases separated the two germline ends. This CDR3 is 15 amino acids long. In germline, CDR1 is SGDLS, CDR2 YYNGEE. Expressed TCRB transcripts got sequenced, as all isolated RNA was reverse transcribed. The repertoire was sequenced with immunoSEQ multiplex PCR; TCRdb's copy has only in-frame clones and lacks some. The sample consists of 200,000 to 250,000 clones, 15% to 20% of them appearing once. Worth noting for this clone: Antigen specificity is unknown.

The source material was naive CD4+ T cells from blood. The chain joins TRBV9 to TRBJ2-5; possibly TRBD2 for D (6 bases). This sequence originates from a man younger than 40 with type 1 diabetes. The CDR3 region is CASSPLGLIQETQYF. The CDR3 bases are TGTGCCAGCAGCCCGCTGGGACTCATCCAAGAGACCCAGTACTTC.